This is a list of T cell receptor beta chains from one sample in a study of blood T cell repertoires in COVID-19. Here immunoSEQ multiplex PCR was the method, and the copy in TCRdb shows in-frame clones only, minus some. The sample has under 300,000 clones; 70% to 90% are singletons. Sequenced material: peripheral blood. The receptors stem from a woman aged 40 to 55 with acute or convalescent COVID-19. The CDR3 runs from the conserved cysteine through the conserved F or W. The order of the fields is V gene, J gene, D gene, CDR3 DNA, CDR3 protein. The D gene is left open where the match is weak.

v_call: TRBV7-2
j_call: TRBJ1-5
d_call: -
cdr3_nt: TGTGCCAGCAGCTTAATGTCCAGGGTGGGGCAGCCCCAGCATTTT
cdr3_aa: CASSLMSRVGQPQHF

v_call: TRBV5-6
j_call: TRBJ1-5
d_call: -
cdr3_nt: TGTGCCAGCAGCCCAGGGGATCAGCCCCAGCATTTT
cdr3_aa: CASSPGDQPQHF

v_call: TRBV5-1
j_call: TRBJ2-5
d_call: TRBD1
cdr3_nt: TGCGCCAGCAGCTTGGAGGCCAGGGGGCGCCAAGAGACCCAGTACTTC
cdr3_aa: CASSLEARGRQETQYF

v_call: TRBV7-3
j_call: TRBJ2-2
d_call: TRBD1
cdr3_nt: TGTGCCAGCAGCTTAACTTTTGGACAGGGGAGCACCGGGGAGCTGTTTTTT
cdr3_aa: CASSLTFGQGSTGELFF

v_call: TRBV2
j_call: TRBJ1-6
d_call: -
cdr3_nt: TGTGCCAGCAGCCGGAGCTCACCCCTCCACTTT
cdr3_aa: CASSRSSPLHF

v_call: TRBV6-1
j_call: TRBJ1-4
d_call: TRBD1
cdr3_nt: TGTGCCAGCAGTGAGGAGGGACAGGGCATTCGGAAACTGTTTTTT
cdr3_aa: CASSEEGQGIRKLFF

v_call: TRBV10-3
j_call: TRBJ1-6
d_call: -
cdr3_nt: TGTGCCATCAGTGAGGGCAGGGCTCTCCAGTCACCCCTCCACTTT
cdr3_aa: CAISEGRALQSPLHF

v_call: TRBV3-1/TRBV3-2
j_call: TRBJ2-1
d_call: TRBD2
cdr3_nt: TGTGCCAGCAGCCAATCTAGCGGGGGGGGCAATGAGCAGTTCTTC
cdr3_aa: CASSQSSGGGNEQFF

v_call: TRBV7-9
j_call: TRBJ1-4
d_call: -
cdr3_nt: TGTGCCAGCAGCTTAGCGGAGGGGAGGATTCTTTTT
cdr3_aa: CASSLAEGRILF

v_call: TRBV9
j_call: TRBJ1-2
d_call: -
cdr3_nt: TGTGCCAGCAGCGCCCAGGGGCAGGCAAACTATGGCTACACCTTC
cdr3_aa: CASSAQGQANYGYTF

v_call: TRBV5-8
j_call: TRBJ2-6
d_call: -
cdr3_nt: TGTGCCAGCAGCCTTGGGGGGGCCGGTGGGGCCAACGTCCTGACTTTC
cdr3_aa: CASSLGGAGGANVLTF